The 21 T cell receptor beta chains in this list originate from one sample, sequenced in a study of CD4+ T cells in melanoma. The table came from immunoSEQ multiplex PCR; TCRdb's copy has only in-frame clones and leaves some out. The profile covers fewer than 150,000 clones, with around 90% appearing a single time and approximately 1.4% taken by the ten largest. The receptors were gathered from a human donor with melanoma.

The V and J genes are TRBV4-1 and TRBJ1-4, with D possibly matching TRBD1 (6 bases). There are 13 residues in the CDR3. CDR1 MGHRA and CDR2 YSYEKL come from the germline V gene. V was cut by 6 bases and J by 4 bases, with 9 bases left in between. The CDR3 spells CASRGGGNEKLFF. The CDR3 bases are TGCGCCAGCAGGGGAGGGGGTAATGAAAAACTGTTTTTT.

This rearrangement joins TRBV10-3 to TRBJ1-1; D may be TRBD1 (6 bases). The germline gives CDR1 ENHRY, CDR2 SYGVKD. Trimming removed 3 bases from V and 4 bases from J, with 12 bases in between. The CDR3 sequence is 14 residues long. CDR3 nucleotides: TGTGCCATCAGTGAAGGGGGACGAGGCACTGAAGCTTTCTTT. It specifies CAISEGGRGTEAFF.

J is TRBJ2-5 and V is TRBV7-2; TRBD1 might be the D (6 bases). From germline, CDR1 is SGHTA and CDR2 FQGNSA. The CDR3 has 13 amino acids. V was cut by 4 bases and J by 2 bases, with 8 bases left in between. As DNA, the CDR3 is TGTGCCAGCAGCTGGGGACAACAAGAGACCCAGTACTTC. Translation gives CASSWGQQETQYF.

About this clone: Here the CDR3 omits its conserved ending phenylalanine or tryptophan, so a read error is the likely source. The J gene is TRBJ1-6, the V gene TRBV7-2; D unclear. Germline V lookup: CDR1 SGHTA, CDR2 FQGNSA. Deletions cut 9 bases from V and 10 bases from J, with 22 bases between. The CDR3 covers 15 residues. The CDR3 spells CASQPPGTHRSPLHS. The CDR3 DNA follows: TGTGCCAGTCAGCCACCGGGTACCCATAGGTCACCCCTCCACTCT.

This clone came up once. J is TRBJ2-4 and V is TRBV7-8; D gene ambiguous. With 4 bases removed from V and 0 bases from J, the gap between germline ends came to 10 bases. This CDR3 spans 15 amino acids. Germline V lookup: CDR1 SGHVS, CDR2 FQNEAQ. The CDR3 DNA reads as TGTGCCAGCAGCTCGGAAAGGAGAGCCAAAAACATTCAGTACTTC. This codes for CASSSERRAKNIQYF.

This clone was seen only once. The V and J genes are TRBV5-1 and TRBJ1-1; D possibly corresponds to TRBD1 (6 bases). Trimming left V 4 bases short and J 2 bases short, with 12 bases between. Looked up from germline, CDR1 is SGHRS and CDR2 is YFSETQ. The length of the CDR3 is 14 residues. As DNA, the CDR3 is TGCGCCAGCAGCGCCGGGACACCAAACACTGAAGCTTTCTTT. Translating gives CASSAGTPNTEAFF.

The rearrangement joins TRBV5-1 to TRBJ1-1, with a tentative D call TRBD1 (5 bases). Germline V CDR1 and CDR2: SGHRS, YFSETQ. The CDR3 runs 17 residues. V was clipped by 2 bases and J by 4 bases, with 21 bases between them. CDR3 DNA sequence: TGCGCCAGCAGCTTTCTCCCCGGGGGAAGCTATGGCACTGAAGCTTTCTTT. Translation: CASSFLPGGSYGTEAFF.

The chain recombines TRBV19 with TRBJ1-6; D is ambiguous. CDR1 LNHDA and CDR2 SQIVND come from the germline V gene (reference sequence). CDR3 length: 16 amino acids. V was trimmed by 3 bases and J by 0 bases, leaving 9 bases between them. The CDR3 is CASSITPLSYNSPLHF. DNA for the CDR3: TGTGCCAGTAGTATTACACCTCTCTCCTATAATTCACCCCTCCACTTT.

The rearrangement joins TRBV19 to TRBJ1-1; no clear D. Trimming shortened V by 6 bases and J by 2 bases, and 7 bases separated the two germline ends. The germline V gene has CDR1 LNHDA and CDR2 SQIVND (reference sequence). The CDR3 consists of 12 residues. CDR3 nucleotide sequence: TGTGCCAGTAGGAGGGTAAACACTGAAGCTTTCTTT. As protein: CASRRVNTEAFF.

Here the CDR3 DNA reads TGTGCCAGCAGTTTGGGAGTTCCCACTGAAGCTTTCTTT. Translated: CASSLGVPTEAFF. J is TRBJ1-1 and V is TRBV28; D is ambiguous. Germline CDR1 and CDR2: MDHEN and SYDVKM. V gave up 3 bases and J gave up 4 bases, with 9 bases separating them. The CDR3 has 13 residues.

This chain connects TRBV29-1 to TRBJ1-1; TRBD1 might be the D (5 bases). CDR3 length equals 12 residues. The V gene's germline CDR1 is SQVTM and CDR2 ANQGSEA. Trimming pared 4 bases from V and 4 bases from J, leaving 10 bases between. CDR3 in amino acids: CSVGGVRTEAFF. For the CDR3, the DNA is TGCAGCGTTGGGGGGGTGCGCACTGAAGCTTTCTTT. The full variable domain, rest sourced from reference TRBV29-1 and TRBJ1-1, is SAVISQKPSRDICQRGTSLTIQCQVDSQVTMMFWYRQQPGQSLTLIATANQGSEATYESGFVIDKFPISRPNLTFSTLTVSNMSPEDSSIYLCSVGGVRTEAFFGQGTRLTVV.

This clone was recorded once. V gene TRBV5-1 combines with J gene TRBJ2-3; unclear D gene. The CDR3 loop spans 14 amino acids. Per germline, CDR1 SGHRS and CDR2 YFSETQ. Deletions cut 0 bases from V and 4 bases from J, with 9 bases between. The CDR3 here is CASSLGGSPDTQYF. The CDR3, as DNA: TGCGCCAGCAGCTTGGGAGGTAGCCCAGATACGCAGTATTTT.

Only one count was recorded for this clone. This sequence joins TRBV2 and TRBJ1-2, with 8 bases that match TRBD1. V was clipped by 4 bases and J by 5 bases; unmatched bases: 3. Germline CDR1 is SNHLY and CDR2 is FYNNEI. CDR3 length: 13 residues. CDR3 nucleotide sequence: TGTGCCAGCAGTGTGCAGGGGGCGTATGGCTACACCTTC. Encoded protein: CASSVQGAYGYTF.

This chain connects TRBV9 to TRBJ1-1, with TRBD1 matching over 8 bases. Trimming cost V 4 bases and J 4 bases; bases outside gene matches: 9. Germline V CDR1 and CDR2: SGDLS, YYNGEE. The CDR3 length is 15 residues. For the CDR3, the DNA is TGTGCCAGCAGCCCGCTGAGGACAGGGCTCACTGAAGCTTTCTTT. Protein product: CASSPLRTGLTEAFF.

The chain employs TRBV29-1 and TRBJ2-5, with D perhaps assigned TRBD1 or TRBD2 (5 bases each). This CDR3 is built from 14 residues. Germline CDR1 SQVTM, CDR2 ANQGSEA. Trimming took off 7 bases at V and 5 bases at J, with 20 bases between the two ends. CDR3 residues: CSGGTGHEGETQYF. DNA of the CDR3: TGCAGCGGGGGGACGGGGCATGAGGGGGAGACCCAGTACTTC.

This clone was counted a single time. CDR3 sequence reads: CASRRTGGTSGANVLTF. The CDR3 bases are TGTGCCAGCCGAAGAACGGGGGGGACCTCTGGGGCCAACGTCCTGACTTTC. The chain uses TRBV19 and TRBJ2-6, with 8 positions matching TRBD2. The germline CDR1 and CDR2 sequences are LNHDA and SQIVND (reference sequence). This CDR3 contains 17 residues. Unmatched junction bases numbered 10, after V lost 9 bases and J lost 0 bases.

The CDR3 nucleotides read TGCGCCAGCAGCCAAGCTAGCGGGGGTTCCTACGAGCAGTACTTC. Amino acids: CASSQASGGSYEQYF. This chain connects TRBV4-1 to TRBJ2-7; 10 bases are shared with TRBD2. After removal of 1 base from V and 1 base from J, the junction contained 1 base not matched to a gene. The CDR3 runs to 15 residues. Germline values: CDR1 MGHRA, CDR2 YSYEKL.

The V gene is TRBV6-1, the J gene TRBJ1-5, with D unresolved. Germline CDR1 and CDR2: MNHNS and SASEGT. Trimming pared 5 bases from V and 3 bases from J, leaving 14 bases between. The CDR3 contains 15 residues. CDR3 region: CASSLTRLPNQPQHF. DNA for the CDR3: TGTGCCAGCAGTCTCACCAGGCTCCCCAATCAGCCCCAGCATTTT.

This clone was observed a single time. The chain employs TRBV5-1 and TRBJ2-1; TRBD1 matches 9 bases. Trimming removed 3 bases from V and 2 bases from J; junction bases left unmatched: 3. The length of the CDR3 is 15 residues. Germline CDR1 is SGHRS and CDR2 is YFSETQ. The CDR3 sequence: CASSSDRGTYNEQFF. CDR3 DNA: TGCGCCAGCAGCTCGGACAGGGGAACCTACAATGAGCAGTTCTTC.

The chain links TRBV6-1 to TRBJ1-5; D call uncertain. CDR3 length: 14 residues. Germline-derived CDR1 and CDR2 are MNHNS and SASEGT. V lost 1 base to trimming and J lost 8 bases, with 12 bases between them. CDR3 amino acids: CASSEDVLGEPQHF. Written as DNA, the CDR3 is TGTGCCAGCAGTGAAGATGTATTGGGAGAGCCCCAGCATTTT.

In DNA, the CDR3 is TGCGCCAGCAGCTTTGGTGGTGGAGACACTGAAGCTTTCTTT. Residues: CASSFGGGDTEAFF. The V gene is TRBV5-1, the J gene TRBJ1-1; D call uncertain. V lost 2 bases and J lost 3, with 11 bases in between. Germline CDR1 is SGHRS and CDR2 is YFSETQ. The CDR3 length is 14 residues.